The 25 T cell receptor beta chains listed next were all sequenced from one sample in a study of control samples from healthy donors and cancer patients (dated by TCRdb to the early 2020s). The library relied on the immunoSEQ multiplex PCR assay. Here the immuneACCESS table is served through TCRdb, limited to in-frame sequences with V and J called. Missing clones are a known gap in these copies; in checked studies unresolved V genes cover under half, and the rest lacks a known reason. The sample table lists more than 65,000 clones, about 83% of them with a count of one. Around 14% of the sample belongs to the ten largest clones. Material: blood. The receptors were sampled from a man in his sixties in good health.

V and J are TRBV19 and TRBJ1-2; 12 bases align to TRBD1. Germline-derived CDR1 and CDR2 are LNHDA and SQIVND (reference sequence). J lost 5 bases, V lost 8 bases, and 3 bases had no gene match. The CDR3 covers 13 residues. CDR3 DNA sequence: TGTGCCAGTCGGGACAGGGGGCCTTATGGCTACACCTTC. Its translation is CASRDRGPYGYTF.

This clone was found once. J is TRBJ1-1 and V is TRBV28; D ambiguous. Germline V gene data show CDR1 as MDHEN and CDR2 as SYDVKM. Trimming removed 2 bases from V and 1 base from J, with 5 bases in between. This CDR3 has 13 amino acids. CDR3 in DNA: TGTGCCAGCAGTTTAATTGGGAACACTGAAGCTTTCTTT. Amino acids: CASSLIGNTEAFF.

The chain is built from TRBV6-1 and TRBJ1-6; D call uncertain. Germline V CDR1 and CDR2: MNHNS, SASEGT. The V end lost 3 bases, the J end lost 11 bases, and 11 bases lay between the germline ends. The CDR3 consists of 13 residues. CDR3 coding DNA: TGTGCCAGCAGTGACACCGGGCTCACACCCCTCCACTTT. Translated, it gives CASSDTGLTPLHF.

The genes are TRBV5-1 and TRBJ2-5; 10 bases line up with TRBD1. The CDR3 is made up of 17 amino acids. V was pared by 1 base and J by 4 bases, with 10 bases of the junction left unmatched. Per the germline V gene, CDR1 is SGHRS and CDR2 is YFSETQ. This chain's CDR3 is CASSLRLGQGSGETQYF. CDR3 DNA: TGCGCCAGCAGCTTGAGACTGGGACAGGGGAGCGGAGAGACCCAGTACTTC.

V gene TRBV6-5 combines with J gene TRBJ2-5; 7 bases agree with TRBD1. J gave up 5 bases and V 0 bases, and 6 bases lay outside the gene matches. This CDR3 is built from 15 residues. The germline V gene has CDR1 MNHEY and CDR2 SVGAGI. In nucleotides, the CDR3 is TGTGCCAGCAGTTACTCACAGGGGACCCAGGAGACCCAGTACTTC. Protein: CASSYSQGTQETQYF.

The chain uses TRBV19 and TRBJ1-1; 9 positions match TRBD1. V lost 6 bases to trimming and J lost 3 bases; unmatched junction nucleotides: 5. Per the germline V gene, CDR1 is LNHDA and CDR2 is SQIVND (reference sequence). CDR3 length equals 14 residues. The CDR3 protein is CASSRTGADTEAFF. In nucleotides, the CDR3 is TGTGCCAGTAGCCGGACAGGGGCGGACACTGAAGCTTTCTTT.

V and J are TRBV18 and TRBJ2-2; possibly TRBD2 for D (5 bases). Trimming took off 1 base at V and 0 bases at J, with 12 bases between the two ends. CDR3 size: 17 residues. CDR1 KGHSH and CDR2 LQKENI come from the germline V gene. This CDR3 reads CASSPQLDSANTGELFF. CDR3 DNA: TGTGCCAGCTCACCACAATTGGACTCCGCGAACACCGGGGAGCTGTTTTTT.

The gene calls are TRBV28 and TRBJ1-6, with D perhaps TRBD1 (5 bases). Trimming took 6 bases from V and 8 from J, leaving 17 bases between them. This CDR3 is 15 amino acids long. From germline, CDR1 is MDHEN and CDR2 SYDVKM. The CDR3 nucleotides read TGTGCCAGCAGCCCTGACAGCCCAACCTATTCACCCCTCCACTTT. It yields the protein CASSPDSPTYSPLHF.

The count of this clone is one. The CDR3 loop reads CASSLPAGTSLNEQFF. The DNA of the CDR3 is TGTGCCAGCAGCCTCCCAGCGGGCACCTCCCTCAATGAGCAGTTCTTC. The chain uses TRBV7-2 and TRBJ2-1; possible D gene TRBD2, 6 bases. Trimming removed 5 bases from V and 6 bases from J, with 20 bases in between. Germline V CDR1 and CDR2: SGHTA, FQGNSA. CDR3 length equals 16 residues.

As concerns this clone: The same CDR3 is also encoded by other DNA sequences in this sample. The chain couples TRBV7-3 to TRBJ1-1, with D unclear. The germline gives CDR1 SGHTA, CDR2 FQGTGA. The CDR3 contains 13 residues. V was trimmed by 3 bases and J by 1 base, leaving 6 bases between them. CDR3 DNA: TGTGCCAGCAGCTTGACGGAGAACACTGAAGCTTTCTTT. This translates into CASSLTENTEAFF. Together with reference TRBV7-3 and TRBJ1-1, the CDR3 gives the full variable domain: GAGVSQTPSNKVTEKGKYVELRCDPISGHTALYWYRQSLGQGPEFLIYFQGTGAADDSGLPNDRFFAVRPEGSVSTLKIQRTERGDSAVYLCASSLTENTEAFFGQGTRLTVV.

DNA of the CDR3: TGTGCCAGCAGTTTTATGGCAGGGAGACCCCGGGAGACCCAGTACTTC. It specifies CASSFMAGRPRETQYF. V and J are TRBV6-2 or TRBV6-3 and TRBJ2-5; either TRBD1 or TRBD2 may fit D (5 bases each). The CDR3 has 16 amino acids. The V and J ends lost 4 bases and 5 bases respectively, with 20 bases between them. From germline, CDR1 is MNHEY and CDR2 SVGEGT.

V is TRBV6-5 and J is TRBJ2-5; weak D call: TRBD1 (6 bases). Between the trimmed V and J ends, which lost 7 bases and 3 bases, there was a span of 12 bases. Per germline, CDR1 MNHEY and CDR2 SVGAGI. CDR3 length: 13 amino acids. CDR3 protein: CASIRDTKETQYF. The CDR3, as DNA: TGTGCCAGCATCCGGGACACAAAAGAGACCCAGTACTTC.

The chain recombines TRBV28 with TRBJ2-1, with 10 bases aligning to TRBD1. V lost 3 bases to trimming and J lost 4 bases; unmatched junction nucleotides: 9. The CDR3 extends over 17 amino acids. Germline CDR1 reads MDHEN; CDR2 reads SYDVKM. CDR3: CASSFVGTGEGYNEQFF. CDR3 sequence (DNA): TGTGCCAGCAGTTTTGTTGGGACAGGGGAGGGGTACAATGAGCAGTTCTTC.

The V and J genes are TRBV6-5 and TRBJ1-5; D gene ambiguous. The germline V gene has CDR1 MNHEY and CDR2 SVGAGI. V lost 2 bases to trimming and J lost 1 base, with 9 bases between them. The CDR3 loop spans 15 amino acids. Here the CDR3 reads CASSYSDRSNQPQHF. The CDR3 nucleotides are TGTGCCAGCAGTTACAGTGACCGGAGCAATCAGCCCCAGCATTTT.

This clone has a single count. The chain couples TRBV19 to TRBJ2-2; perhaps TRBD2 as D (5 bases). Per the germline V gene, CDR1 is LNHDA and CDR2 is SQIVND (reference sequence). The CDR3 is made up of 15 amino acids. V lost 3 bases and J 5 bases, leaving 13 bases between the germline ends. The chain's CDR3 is CASSIQGGLTGELFF. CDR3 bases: TGTGCCAGTAGTATTCAAGGAGGATTAACCGGGGAGCTGTTTTTT.

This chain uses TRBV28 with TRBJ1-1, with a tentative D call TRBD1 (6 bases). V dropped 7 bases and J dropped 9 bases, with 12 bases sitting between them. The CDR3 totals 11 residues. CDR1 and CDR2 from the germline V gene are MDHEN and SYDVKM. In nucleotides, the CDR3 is TGTGCCAGCACGAGAGGGGGAAAAGCTTTCTTT. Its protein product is CASTRGGKAFF.

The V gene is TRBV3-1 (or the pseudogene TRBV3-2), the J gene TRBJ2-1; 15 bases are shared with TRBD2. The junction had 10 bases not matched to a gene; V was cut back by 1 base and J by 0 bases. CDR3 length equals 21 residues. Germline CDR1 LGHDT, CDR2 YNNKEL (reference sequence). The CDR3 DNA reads TGTGCCAGCAGCCAAGGCTGGGGACTAGCGGGAGGCCAGAGCTCCTACAATGAGCAGTTCTTC. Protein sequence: CASSQGWGLAGGQSSYNEQFF.

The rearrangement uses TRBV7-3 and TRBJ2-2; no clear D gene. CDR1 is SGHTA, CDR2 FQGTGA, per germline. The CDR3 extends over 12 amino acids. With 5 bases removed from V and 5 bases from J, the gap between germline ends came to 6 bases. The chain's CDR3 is CASSPGTGELFF. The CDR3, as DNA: TGTGCCAGCAGCCCTGGGACCGGGGAGCTGTTTTTT. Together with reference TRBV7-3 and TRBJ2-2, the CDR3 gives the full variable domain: GAGVSQTPSNKVTEKGKYVELRCDPISGHTALYWYRQSLGQGPEFLIYFQGTGAADDSGLPNDRFFAVRPEGSVSTLKIQRTERGDSAVYLCASSPGTGELFFGEGSRLTVL.

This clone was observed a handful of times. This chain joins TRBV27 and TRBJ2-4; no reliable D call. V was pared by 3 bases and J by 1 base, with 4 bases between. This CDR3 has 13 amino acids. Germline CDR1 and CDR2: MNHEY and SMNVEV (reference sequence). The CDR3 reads CASSFSAKNIQYF. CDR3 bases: TGTGCCAGCAGTTTCTCTGCCAAAAACATTCAGTACTTC.

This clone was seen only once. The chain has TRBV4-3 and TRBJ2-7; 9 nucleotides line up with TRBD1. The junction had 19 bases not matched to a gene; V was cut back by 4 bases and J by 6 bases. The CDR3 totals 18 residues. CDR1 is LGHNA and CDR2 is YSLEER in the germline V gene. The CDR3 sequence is CASSRARRPGQGSLEQYF. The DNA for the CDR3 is TGCGCCAGCAGCCGAGCCCGTCGACCGGGACAGGGTTCCCTCGAGCAGTACTTC.

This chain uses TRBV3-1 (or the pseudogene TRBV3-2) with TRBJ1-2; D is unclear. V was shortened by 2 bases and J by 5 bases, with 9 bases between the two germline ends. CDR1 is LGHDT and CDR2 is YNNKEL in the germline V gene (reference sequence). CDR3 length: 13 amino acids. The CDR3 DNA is TGTGCCAGCAGCCAATTCGCGGGATATGGCTACACCTTC. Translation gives CASSQFAGYGYTF.

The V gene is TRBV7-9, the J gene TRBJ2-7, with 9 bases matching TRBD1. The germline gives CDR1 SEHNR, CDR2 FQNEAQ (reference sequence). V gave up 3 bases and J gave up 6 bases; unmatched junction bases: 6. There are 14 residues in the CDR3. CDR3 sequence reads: CASSFSGTGLEQYF. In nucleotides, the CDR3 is TGTGCCAGCAGCTTTTCCGGGACAGGGCTCGAGCAGTACTTC.

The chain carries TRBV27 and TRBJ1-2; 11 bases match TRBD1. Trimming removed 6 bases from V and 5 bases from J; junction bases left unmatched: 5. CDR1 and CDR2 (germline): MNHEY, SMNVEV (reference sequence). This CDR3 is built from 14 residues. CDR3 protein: CASRGTGGRYGYTF. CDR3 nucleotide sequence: TGTGCCAGCAGAGGGACAGGGGGGAGGTATGGCTACACCTTC.

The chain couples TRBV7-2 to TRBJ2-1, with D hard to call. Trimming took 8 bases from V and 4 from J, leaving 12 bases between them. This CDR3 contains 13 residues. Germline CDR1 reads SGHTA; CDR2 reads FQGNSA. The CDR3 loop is CASLRRGYNEQFF. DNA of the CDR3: TGTGCCAGCCTTCGGCGTGGATACAATGAGCAGTTCTTC.

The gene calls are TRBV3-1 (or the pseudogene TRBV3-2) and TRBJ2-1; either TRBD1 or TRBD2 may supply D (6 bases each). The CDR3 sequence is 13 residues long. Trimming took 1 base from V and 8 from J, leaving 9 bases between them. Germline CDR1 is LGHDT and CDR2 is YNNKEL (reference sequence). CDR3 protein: CASSQVGGHEQFF. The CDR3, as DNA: TGTGCCAGCAGCCAAGTCGGGGGCCATGAGCAGTTCTTC.